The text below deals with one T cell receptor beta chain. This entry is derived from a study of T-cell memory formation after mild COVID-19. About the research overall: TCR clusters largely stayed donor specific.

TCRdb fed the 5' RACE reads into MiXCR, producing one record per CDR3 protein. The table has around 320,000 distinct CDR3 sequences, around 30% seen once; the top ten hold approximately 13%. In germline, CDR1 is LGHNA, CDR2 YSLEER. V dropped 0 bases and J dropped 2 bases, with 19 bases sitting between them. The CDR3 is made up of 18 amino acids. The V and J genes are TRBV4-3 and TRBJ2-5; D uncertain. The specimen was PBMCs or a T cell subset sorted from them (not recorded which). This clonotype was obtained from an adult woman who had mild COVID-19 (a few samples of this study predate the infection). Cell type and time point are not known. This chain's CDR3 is CASSQDRIIGGRQETQYF. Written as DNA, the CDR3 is TGCGCCAGCAGCCAAGATCGAATTATAGGCGGCAGGCAAGAGACCCAGTACTTC.